One and the same sample provided the 21 T cell receptor beta chains below, sequenced in a study of T-cell reconstitution after alpha-beta-depleted transplantation in children. As it was prepared, the TCRbeta library received unique molecular identifiers. Each CDR3 protein gets one entry after TCRdb re-called the PCR reads with MiXCR. The sample contains 670,000 or so distinct CDR3 sequences, less than 15% of which appear only once. Here the sequenced sample was PBMCs, taken before TCRalphabeta/CD19-depleted stem cell transplant. These TCRs come from a girl aged 2-15 years with congenital amegakaryocytic thrombocytopenia, due to receive a stem cell transplant.

This clonotype was counted ten times or more. The CDR3 loop is CASSQTQGLGTEAFF. The DNA for the CDR3 is TGTGCCAGCAGCCAAACGCAGGGGCTGGGCACTGAAGCTTTCTTT. The gene calls are TRBV3-1 and TRBJ1-1; the D gene is possibly TRBD1 (6 bases). V was clipped by 2 bases and J by 4 bases, with 14 bases between them. The CDR3 length is 15 residues. Germline V lookup: CDR1 LGHDT, CDR2 YNNKEL (reference sequence).

The chain combines TRBV20-1 with TRBJ2-1; 9 nucleotides line up with TRBD2. The CDR3 is 17 residues long. Germline V gene sequence: CDR1 DFQATT, CDR2 SNEGSKA (reference sequence). V shed 6 bases, J shed 6 bases, and the junction held 18 bases outside the gene matches. The CDR3 coding sequence is TGCAGTGCCAGGGCGGGAGGGCCTTCAGGAGTTGGCAATGAGCAGTTCTTC. Its protein is CSARAGGPSGVGNEQFF.

Many counts were recorded for this clonotype. This chain joins TRBV29-1 and TRBJ1-1; D gene unclear. The germline CDR1 and CDR2 sequences are SQVTM and ANQGSEA. The V end was cut by 0 bases, the J end by 8 bases, with 10 bases between. The length of the CDR3 is 12 residues. Here the CDR3 DNA reads TGCAGCGTTGAAGAGGGTTCCTCGGAAGCTTTCTTT. It codes for CSVEEGSSEAFF. Looking up the rest from reference TRBV29-1 and TRBJ1-1 gives the full variable domain: SAVISQKPSRDICQRGTSLTIQCQVDSQVTMMFWYRQQPGQSLTLIATANQGSEATYESGFVIDKFPISRPNLTFSTLTVSNMSPEDSSIYLCSVEEGSSEAFFGQGTRLTVV.

This clonotype showed up many times. V usage is TRBV29-1 and J usage is TRBJ2-6; D ambiguous. The CDR3 contains 13 residues. V was cut by 6 bases and J by 0 bases, with 6 bases left in between. CDR1 and CDR2 from the germline V gene are SQVTM and ANQGSEA. DNA of the CDR3: TGCAGCGTGACCAACTCTGGGGCCAACGTCCTGACTTTC. Amino acid sequence: CSVTNSGANVLTF. The variable domain in full, with the rest retrieved from reference TRBV29-1 and TRBJ2-6, is SAVISQKPSRDICQRGTSLTIQCQVDSQVTMMFWYRQQPGQSLTLIATANQGSEATYESGFVIDKFPISRPNLTFSTLTVSNMSPEDSSIYLCSVTNSGANVLTFGAGSRLTVL.

This clonotype has a handful of counts. This chain connects TRBV12-3 or TRBV12-4 to TRBJ2-2; tentatively, D is TRBD2 (6 bases). V shed 5 bases and J shed 5 bases, with 12 bases lying between them. The CDR3 totals 14 residues. The CDR3 reads CASSPGTETGELFF. DNA of the CDR3: TGTGCCAGCAGTCCAGGGACTGAGACCGGGGAGCTGTTTTTT.

The chain uses TRBV18 and TRBJ2-7; TRBD2 is a possible D gene (5 bases). The ends were cut back, 2 bases at V and 3 bases at J, with 11 bases in the middle. This CDR3 has 14 amino acids. The germline gives CDR1 KGHSH, CDR2 LQKENI. This CDR3 is CASSPSVANYEQYF. CDR3 DNA sequence: TGTGCCAGCTCACCAAGCGTAGCGAACTACGAGCAGTACTTC.

In its sample, this clonotype was seen many times. V gene TRBV5-8 combines with J gene TRBJ2-1; 7 nucleotides match TRBD1. V lost 0 bases to trimming and J lost 7 bases; unmatched junction nucleotides: 4. Germline V gene sequence: CDR1 SGHTS, CDR2 YDEGEE. This CDR3 has 14 residues. CDR3 sequence: CASSLGQGENEQFF. In DNA form, the CDR3 reads TGTGCCAGCAGCTTGGGACAGGGTGAGAATGAGCAGTTCTTC.

This clonotype came up a few times. Here the CDR3 reads CSAIPQGNQPQHF. The CDR3 nucleotides read TGCAGTGCTATCCCCCAGGGCAATCAGCCCCAGCATTTT. The chain uses TRBV20-1 and TRBJ1-5; D gene uncertain. The CDR3 contains 13 residues. Trimming took 4 bases from V and 2 from J, leaving 9 bases between them. Germline V gives CDR1 DFQATT, CDR2 SNEGSKA (reference sequence).

Worth noting for this clonotype: This may arise from a read error, as a much more abundant clone is one base away. V gene TRBV29-1 combines with J gene TRBJ2-2; D gene uncertain. CDR3 size: 12 residues. The ends were cut back, 4 bases at V and 8 bases at J, with 11 bases in the middle. CDR1 is SQVTM and CDR2 is ANQGSEA in the germline V gene. CDR3 coding DNA: TGCAGCGTTGTTGTCAGTACAGGGGAGCTGTTTTTT. Translating gives CSVVVSTGELFF.

This clonotype was found many times. The chain couples TRBV5-1 to TRBJ2-2; 9 bases agree with TRBD2. The germline V gene encodes CDR1 SGHRS and CDR2 YFSETQ. The CDR3 has 15 amino acids. The V gene end was trimmed by 2 bases and the J gene end by 6 bases; junction bases not matched to a gene: 5. The CDR3 sequence: CASSFGSGRSGELFF. CDR3 nucleotide sequence: TGCGCCAGCAGCTTTGGTAGCGGGAGATCCGGGGAGCTGTTTTTT.

In this sample, this clonotype turned up a few times. This chain links TRBV20-1 with TRBJ2-4; maybe TRBD1 (6 bases). This CDR3 is 14 amino acids long. V was cut by 0 bases and J by 8 bases, with 14 bases left in between. Germline V CDR1 and CDR2: DFQATT, SNEGSKA (reference sequence). The CDR3 loop is CSARESGAGYIQYF. The CDR3 coding sequence is TGCAGTGCTAGAGAGTCAGGGGCTGGGTACATTCAGTACTTC.

This clonotype was recorded at least ten times. The chain has TRBV20-1 and TRBJ1-4, with a weak D call TRBD1 (5 bases). This CDR3 region has 13 residues. CDR1 is DFQATT and CDR2 is SNEGSKA in the germline V gene (reference sequence). V gave up 3 bases and J gave up 3 bases, with 8 bases separating them. CDR3 in DNA: TGCAGTGCTAGCCGACAGCCTAATGAAAAACTGTTTTTT. Its translation is CSASRQPNEKLFF.

This clonotype was observed a few times. This chain links TRBV6-1 with TRBJ2-7; TRBD1 agrees at 9 bases. CDR3 length: 15 amino acids. The germline gives CDR1 MNHNS, CDR2 SASEGT. V lost 4 bases to trimming and J lost 2 bases; unmatched junction nucleotides: 6. The CDR3 sequence: CASSVETGGPYEQYF. For the CDR3, the DNA is TGTGCCAGCAGTGTAGAGACAGGGGGGCCCTACGAGCAGTACTTC.

This clonotype has a count of ten or more. V usage is TRBV5-1 and J usage is TRBJ2-1; no reliable D call. This CDR3 has 15 amino acids. Germline V gene sequence: CDR1 SGHRS, CDR2 YFSETQ. The germline V and J ends were trimmed by 1 base and 8 bases, with 16 bases remaining between them. The chain's CDR3 is CASSLSFTFLDEQFF. CDR3 nucleotides: TGCGCCAGCAGCTTGAGCTTTACGTTCCTGGATGAGCAGTTCTTC. Full variable domain (remainder filled in from reference TRBV5-1 and TRBJ2-1): KAGVTQTPRYLIKTRGQQVTLSCSPISGHRSVSWYQQTPGQGLQFLFEYFSETQRNKGNFPGRFSGRQFSNSRSEMNVSTLELGDSALYLCASSLSFTFLDEQFFGPGTRLTVL.

The chain joins TRBV11-3 to TRBJ2-1; 9 bases are a match to TRBD2. V gave up 11 bases and J gave up 8 bases; unmatched junction bases: 13. Germline assignment: CDR1 SGHNT and CDR2 YENEEA. The CDR3 covers 14 residues. CDR3 loop: CASLGSGSVDEQFF. For the CDR3, the DNA is TGTGCCTCCCTCGGTAGCGGGAGTGTCGATGAGCAGTTCTTC.

Ten or more counts support this clonotype. V gene TRBV27 combines with J gene TRBJ1-2; 8 nucleotides align to TRBD1. CDR1 MNHEY and CDR2 SMNVEV come from the germline V gene (reference sequence). The CDR3 has 16 residues. Trimming cost V 5 bases and J 5 bases; bases outside gene matches: 13. DNA of the CDR3: TGTGCCAGCAGTCCTTTACCAGGGGGCGAAGATTATGGCTACACCTTC. Its protein product is CASSPLPGGEDYGYTF.

This clonotype came up many times. V is TRBV12-3 or TRBV12-4 and J is TRBJ2-1; TRBD2 aligns across 7 bases. The V and J ends lost 5 bases and 5 bases, in that order; junction bases with no gene match: 9. The CDR3 length is 15 residues. The CDR3 bases are TGTGCCAGCAGTACACTAGCGCCCGGGGACAATGAGCAGTTCTTC. It is translated as CASSTLAPGDNEQFF.

This clonotype was seen repeatedly, ten times or more. The chain uses TRBV9 and TRBJ1-1; 9 nucleotides line up with TRBD1. The CDR3 extends over 17 amino acids. The V segment lost 3 bases and the J segment 4 bases; nucleotides outside the gene matches: 13. CDR1 and CDR2 from the germline V gene are SGDLS and YYNGEE. Here the CDR3 DNA reads TGTGCCAGCAGCGACCCCAGGGACAGGGCAGGGGGCACTGAAGCTTTCTTT. It translates to CASSDPRDRAGGTEAFF.

This clonotype was counted only a few times. The rearrangement uses TRBV24-1 and TRBJ2-7, with TRBD1 matching over 7 bases. The length of the CDR3 is 13 residues. In germline, CDR1 is KGHDR, CDR2 SFDVKD. Trimming cost V 2 bases and J 7 bases; bases outside gene matches: 4. This CDR3 reads CATSDYLQGEQYF. The CDR3 DNA sequence: TGTGCCACCAGTGATTATCTACAGGGGGAGCAGTACTTC.

In this sample, this clonotype turned up once. The chain employs TRBV7-8 and TRBJ2-1; 8 bases align to TRBD1. CDR1 is SGHVS, CDR2 FQNEAQ, per germline. The CDR3 runs to 18 residues. J gave up 7 bases and V 1 base, and 15 bases lay outside the gene matches. The CDR3 is CASSLVGLGVDRGNEQFF. Here the CDR3 DNA reads TGTGCCAGCAGCTTAGTGGGGTTGGGGGTCGACAGGGGTAATGAGCAGTTCTTC.

In its sample, this clonotype was seen many times. The chain is built from TRBV12-3 or TRBV12-4 and TRBJ2-7; D is undetermined. Trimming took 4 bases from V and 3 from J, leaving 7 bases between them. This CDR3 is 12 amino acids long. The CDR3 loop reads CASSSQYYEQYF. The CDR3 bases are TGTGCCAGCAGTTCCCAGTACTACGAGCAGTACTTC.